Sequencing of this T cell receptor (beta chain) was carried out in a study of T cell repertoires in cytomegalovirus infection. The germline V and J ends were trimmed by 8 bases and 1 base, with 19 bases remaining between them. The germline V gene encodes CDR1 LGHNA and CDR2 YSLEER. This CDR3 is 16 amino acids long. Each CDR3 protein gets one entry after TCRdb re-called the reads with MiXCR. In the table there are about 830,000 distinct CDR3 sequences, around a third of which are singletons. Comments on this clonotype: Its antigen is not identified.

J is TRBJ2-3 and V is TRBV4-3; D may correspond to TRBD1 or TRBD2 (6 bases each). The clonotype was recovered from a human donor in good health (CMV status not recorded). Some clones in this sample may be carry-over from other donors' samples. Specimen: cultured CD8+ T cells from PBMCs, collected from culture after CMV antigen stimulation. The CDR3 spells CASSPGVGGGTDTQYF. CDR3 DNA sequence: TGCGCCAGCTCTCCAGGGGTGGGGGGCGGCACAGATACGCAGTATTTT.